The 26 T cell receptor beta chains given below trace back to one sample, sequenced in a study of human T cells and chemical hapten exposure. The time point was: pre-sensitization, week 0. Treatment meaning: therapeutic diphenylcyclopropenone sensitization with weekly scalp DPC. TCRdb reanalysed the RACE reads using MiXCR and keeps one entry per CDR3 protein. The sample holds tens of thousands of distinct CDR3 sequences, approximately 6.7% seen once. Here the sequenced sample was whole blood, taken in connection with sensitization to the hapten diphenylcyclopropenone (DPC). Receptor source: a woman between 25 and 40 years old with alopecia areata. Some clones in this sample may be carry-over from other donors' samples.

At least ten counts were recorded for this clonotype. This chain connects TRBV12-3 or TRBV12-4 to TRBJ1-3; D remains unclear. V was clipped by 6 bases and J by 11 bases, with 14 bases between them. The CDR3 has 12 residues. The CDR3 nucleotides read TGTGCCAGCAGCCTCCCCTCGAGTGCCATATATTTT. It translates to CASSLPSSAIYF.

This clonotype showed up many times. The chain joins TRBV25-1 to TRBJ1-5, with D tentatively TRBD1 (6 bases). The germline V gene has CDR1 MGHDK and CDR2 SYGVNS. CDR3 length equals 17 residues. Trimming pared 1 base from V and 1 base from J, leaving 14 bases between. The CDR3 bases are TGTGCCAGCAGTGAATCCGCTGCAGGGGAGAGCAATCAGCCCCAGCATTTT. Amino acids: CASSESAAGESNQPQHF. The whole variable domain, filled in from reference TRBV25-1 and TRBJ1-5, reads EADIYQTPRYLVIGTGKKITLECSQTMGHDKMYWYQQDPGMELHLIHYSYGVNSTEKGDLSSESTVSRIRTEHFPLTLESARPSHTSQYLCASSESAAGESNQPQHFGDGTRLSIL.

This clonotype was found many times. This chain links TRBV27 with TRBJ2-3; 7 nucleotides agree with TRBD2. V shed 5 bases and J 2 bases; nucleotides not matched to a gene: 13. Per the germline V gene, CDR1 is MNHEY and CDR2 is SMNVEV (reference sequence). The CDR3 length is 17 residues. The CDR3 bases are TGTGCCAGCAGTCTTACCAAGGGACTACCAGACACAGATACGCAGTATTTT. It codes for CASSLTKGLPDTDTQYF.

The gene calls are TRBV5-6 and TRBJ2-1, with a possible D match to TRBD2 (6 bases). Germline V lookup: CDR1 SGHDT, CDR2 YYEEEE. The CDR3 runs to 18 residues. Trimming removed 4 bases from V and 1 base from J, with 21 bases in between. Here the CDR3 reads CASSPGRELAWSYNEQFF. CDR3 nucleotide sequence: TGTGCCAGCAGCCCCGGCCGGGAGTTAGCGTGGTCCTACAATGAGCAGTTCTTC. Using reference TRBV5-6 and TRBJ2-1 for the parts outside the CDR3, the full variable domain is DAGVTQSPTHLIKTRGQQVTLRCSPKSGHDTVSWYQQALGQGPQFIFQYYEEEERQRGNFPDRFSGHQFPNYSSELNVNALLLGDSALYLCASSPGRELAWSYNEQFFGPGTRLTVL.

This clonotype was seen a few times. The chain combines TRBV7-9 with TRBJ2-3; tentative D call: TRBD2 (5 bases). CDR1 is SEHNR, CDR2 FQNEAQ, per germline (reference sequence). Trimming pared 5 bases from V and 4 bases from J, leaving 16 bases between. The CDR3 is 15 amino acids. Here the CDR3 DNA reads TGTGCCAGCAGCCCCGAGGAGGTGCGTTCAGATACGCAGTATTTT. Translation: CASSPEEVRSDTQYF.

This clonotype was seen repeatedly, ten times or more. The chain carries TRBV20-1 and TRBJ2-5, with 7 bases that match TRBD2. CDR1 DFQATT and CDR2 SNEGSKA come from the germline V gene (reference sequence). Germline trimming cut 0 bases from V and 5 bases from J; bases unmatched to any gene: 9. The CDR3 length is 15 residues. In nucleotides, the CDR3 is TGCAGTGCTAGAGATCCGCGCGGGGGTGTTGAGACCCAGTACTTC. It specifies CSARDPRGGVETQYF.

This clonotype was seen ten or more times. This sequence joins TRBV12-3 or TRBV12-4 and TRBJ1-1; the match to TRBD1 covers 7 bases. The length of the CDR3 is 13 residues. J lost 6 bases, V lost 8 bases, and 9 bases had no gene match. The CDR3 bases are TGTGCCAGCGCCCGGAACAGGGGCGCTGAAGCTTTCTTT. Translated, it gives CASARNRGAEAFF.

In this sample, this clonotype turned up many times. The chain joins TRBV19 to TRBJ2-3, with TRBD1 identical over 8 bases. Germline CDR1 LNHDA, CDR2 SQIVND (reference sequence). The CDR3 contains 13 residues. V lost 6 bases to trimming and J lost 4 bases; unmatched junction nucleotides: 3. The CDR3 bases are TGTGCCAGTAGAGCAGGGGGCTCAGATACGCAGTATTTT. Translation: CASRAGGSDTQYF.

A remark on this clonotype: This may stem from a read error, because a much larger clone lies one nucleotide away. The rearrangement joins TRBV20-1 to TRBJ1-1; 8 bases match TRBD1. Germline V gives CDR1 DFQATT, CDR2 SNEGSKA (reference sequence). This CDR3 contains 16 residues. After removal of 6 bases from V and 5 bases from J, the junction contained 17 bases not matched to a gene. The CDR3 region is CSAGQGAASGRTEAFF. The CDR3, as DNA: TGCAGTGCGGGGCAGGGGGCCGCGAGTGGAAGAACTGAAGCTTTCTTT.

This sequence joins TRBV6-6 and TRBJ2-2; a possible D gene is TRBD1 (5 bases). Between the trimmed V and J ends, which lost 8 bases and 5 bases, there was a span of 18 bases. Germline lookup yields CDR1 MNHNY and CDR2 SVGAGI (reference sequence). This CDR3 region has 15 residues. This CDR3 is CASVDSIQGTGELFF. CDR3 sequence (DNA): TGTGCCAGCGTAGACAGCATCCAAGGGACCGGGGAGCTGTTTTTT.

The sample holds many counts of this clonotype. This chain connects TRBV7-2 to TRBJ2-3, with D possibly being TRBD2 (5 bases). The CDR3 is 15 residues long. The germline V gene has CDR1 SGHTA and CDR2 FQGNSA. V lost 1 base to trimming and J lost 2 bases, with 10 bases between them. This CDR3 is CASSLGRAFTDTQYF. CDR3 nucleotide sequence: TGTGCCAGCAGCTTAGGGCGGGCCTTCACAGATACGCAGTATTTT.

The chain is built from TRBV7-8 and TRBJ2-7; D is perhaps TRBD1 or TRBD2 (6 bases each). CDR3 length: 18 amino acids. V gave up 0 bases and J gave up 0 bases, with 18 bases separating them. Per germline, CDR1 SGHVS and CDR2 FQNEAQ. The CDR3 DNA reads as TGTGCCAGCAGCTTAGCCAAAGGGGGGATTCAAAGCTCCTACGAGCAGTACTTC. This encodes CASSLAKGGIQSSYEQYF.

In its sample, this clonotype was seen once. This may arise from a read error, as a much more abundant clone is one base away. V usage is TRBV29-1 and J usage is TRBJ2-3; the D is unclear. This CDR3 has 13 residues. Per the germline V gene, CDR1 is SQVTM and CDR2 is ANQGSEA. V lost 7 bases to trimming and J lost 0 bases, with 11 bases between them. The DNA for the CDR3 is TGCAGCGCCGCCGGACCGAGCACAGATACGCAGTATTTT. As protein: CSAAGPSTDTQYF.

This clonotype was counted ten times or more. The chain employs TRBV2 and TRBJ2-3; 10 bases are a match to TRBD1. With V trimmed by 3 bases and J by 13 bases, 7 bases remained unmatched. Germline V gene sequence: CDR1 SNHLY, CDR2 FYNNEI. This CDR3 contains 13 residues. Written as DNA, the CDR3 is TGTGCCAGCAGTGAGTCAGTGGACAGGGGGAAGTATTTT. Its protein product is CASSESVDRGKYF.

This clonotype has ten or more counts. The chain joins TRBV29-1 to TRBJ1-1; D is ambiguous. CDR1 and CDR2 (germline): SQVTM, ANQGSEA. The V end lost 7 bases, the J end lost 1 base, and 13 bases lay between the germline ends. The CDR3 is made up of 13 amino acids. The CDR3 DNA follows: TGCAGCGGAAGCGGTCTGGCGAACACTGAAGCTTTCTTT. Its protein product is CSGSGLANTEAFF.

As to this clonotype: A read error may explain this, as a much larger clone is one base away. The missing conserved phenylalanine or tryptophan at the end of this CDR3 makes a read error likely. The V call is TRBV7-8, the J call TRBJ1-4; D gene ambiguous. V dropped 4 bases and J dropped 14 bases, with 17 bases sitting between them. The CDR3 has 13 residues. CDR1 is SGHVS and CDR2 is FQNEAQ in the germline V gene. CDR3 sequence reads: CASSSRPPDGLFL. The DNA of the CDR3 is TGTGCCAGCAGCTCCCGACCGCCTGACGGCCTGTTTTTA.

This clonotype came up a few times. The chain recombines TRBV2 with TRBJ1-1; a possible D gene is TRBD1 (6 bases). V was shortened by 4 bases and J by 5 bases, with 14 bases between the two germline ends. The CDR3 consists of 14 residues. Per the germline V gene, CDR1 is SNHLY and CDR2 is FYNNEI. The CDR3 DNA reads TGTGCCAGCAGTGGGAGGGCAGGGGTTACTGAAGCTTTCTTT. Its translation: CASSGRAGVTEAFF.

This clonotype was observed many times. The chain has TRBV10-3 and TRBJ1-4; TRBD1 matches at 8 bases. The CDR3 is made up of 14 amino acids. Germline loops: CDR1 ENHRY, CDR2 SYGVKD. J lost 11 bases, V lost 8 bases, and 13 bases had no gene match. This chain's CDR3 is CAIWNGDRLGKLFF. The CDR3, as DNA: TGTGCCATCTGGAACGGGGACAGGTTGGGGAAACTGTTTTTT.

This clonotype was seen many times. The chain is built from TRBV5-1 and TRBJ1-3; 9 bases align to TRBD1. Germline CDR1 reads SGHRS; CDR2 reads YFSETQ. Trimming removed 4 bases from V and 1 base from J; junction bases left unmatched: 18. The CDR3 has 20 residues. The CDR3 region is CASSLPFTGTGLISGNTIYF. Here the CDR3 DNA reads TGCGCCAGCAGCCTTCCCTTTACGGGGACAGGGCTAATTTCTGGAAACACCATATATTTT.

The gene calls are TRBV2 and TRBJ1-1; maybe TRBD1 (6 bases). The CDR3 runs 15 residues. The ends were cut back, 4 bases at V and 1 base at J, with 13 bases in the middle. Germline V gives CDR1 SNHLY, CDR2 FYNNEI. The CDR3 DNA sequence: TGTGCCAGCAGTGTCGTCGGACAGCCGAACACTGAAGCTTTCTTT. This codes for CASSVVGQPNTEAFF.

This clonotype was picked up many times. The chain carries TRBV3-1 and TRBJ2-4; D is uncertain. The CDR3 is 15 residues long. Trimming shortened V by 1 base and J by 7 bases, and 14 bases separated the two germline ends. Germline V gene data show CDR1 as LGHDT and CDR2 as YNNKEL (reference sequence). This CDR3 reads CASSQVSSLGNIQYF. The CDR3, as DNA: TGTGCCAGCAGCCAAGTTTCATCCTTGGGGAACATTCAGTACTTC.

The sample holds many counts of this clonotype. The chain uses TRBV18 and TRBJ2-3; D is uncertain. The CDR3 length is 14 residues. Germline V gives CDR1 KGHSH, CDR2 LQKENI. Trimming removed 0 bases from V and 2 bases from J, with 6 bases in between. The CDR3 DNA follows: TGTGCCAGCTCACCACCCAGGTTCACAGATACGCAGTATTTT. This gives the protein CASSPPRFTDTQYF. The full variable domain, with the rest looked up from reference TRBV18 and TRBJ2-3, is NAGVMQNPRHLVRRRGQEARLRCSPMKGHSHVYWYRQLPEEGLKFMVYLQKENIIDESGMPKERFSAEFPKEGPSILRIQQVVRGDSAAYFCASSPPRFTDTQYFGPGTRLTVL.

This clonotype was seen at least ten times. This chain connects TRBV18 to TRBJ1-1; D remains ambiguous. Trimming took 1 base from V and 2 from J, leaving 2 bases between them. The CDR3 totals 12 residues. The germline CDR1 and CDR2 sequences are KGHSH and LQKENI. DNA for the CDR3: TGTGCCAGCTCACCACAAAACACTGAAGCTTTCTTT. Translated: CASSPQNTEAFF.

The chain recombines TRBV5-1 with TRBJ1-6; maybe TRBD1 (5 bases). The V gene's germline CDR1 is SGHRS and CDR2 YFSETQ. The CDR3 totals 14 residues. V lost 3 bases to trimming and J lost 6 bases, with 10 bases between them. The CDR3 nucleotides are TGCGCCAGCAGCTCCGGGACGACTAATTCACCCCTCCACTTT. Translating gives CASSSGTTNSPLHF.

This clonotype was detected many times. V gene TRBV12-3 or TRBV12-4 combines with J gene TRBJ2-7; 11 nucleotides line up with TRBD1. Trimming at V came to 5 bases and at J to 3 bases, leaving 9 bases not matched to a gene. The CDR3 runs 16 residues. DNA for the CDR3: TGTGCCAGCAGTCTCCGGACAGGGGGCACCAACTACGAGCAGTACTTC. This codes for CASSLRTGGTNYEQYF.

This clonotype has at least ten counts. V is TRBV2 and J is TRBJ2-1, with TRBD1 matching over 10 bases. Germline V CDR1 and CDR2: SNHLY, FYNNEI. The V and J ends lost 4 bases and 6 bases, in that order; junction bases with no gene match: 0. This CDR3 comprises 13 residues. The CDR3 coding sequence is TGTGCCAGCAGTGGGACAGGGGGCAATGAGCAGTTCTTC. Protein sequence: CASSGTGGNEQFF.